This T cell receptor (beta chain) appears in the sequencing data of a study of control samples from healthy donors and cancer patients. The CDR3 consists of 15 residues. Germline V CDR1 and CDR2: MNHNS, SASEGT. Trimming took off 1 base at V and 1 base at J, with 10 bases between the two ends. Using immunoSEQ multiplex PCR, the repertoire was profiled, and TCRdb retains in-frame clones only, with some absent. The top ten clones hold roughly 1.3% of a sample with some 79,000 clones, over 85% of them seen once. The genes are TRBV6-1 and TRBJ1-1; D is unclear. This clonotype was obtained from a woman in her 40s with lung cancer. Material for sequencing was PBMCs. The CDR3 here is CASSEDVRSNTEAFF. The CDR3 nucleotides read TGTGCCAGCAGTGAAGACGTACGATCGAACACTGAAGCTTTCTTT.